A single sample is the source of the 14 T cell receptor beta chains below, sequenced in a study of blood T cells in healthy people across ages (dated by TCRdb to the mid-2010s). The protocol used for the library was 5' RACE. The instrument given in TCRdb is Illumina HiSeq 2500. A second PCR of roughly 7 to 12 cycles was performed with a sample-barcoded 5' primer and a J-beta primer mix. TCRdb reanalyzed the raw reads on its own, using fastp at Q25 for trimming and MiXCR for clone calling, and kept in-frame beta chains. Rows with a matching CDR3 protein are joined into one entry that keeps the most common DNA and genes. This sample holds about 630,000 distinct CDR3 sequences; around 21% were observed only once. The ten largest clones take up 3% to 4% of the sample. Sequencing was done on a sample of blood. These receptors came from an older man in good health.

This chain uses TRBV28 with TRBJ2-7; TRBD2 aligns across 11 bases. J lost 1 base, V lost 5 bases, and 4 bases had no gene match. The germline CDR1 and CDR2 sequences are MDHEN and SYDVKM. The CDR3 loop spans 15 amino acids. The CDR3: CASSITSGSSYEQYF. As DNA, the CDR3 is TGTGCCAGCAGTATAACTAGCGGGAGTTCCTACGAGCAGTACTTC.

The V and J genes are TRBV20-1 and TRBJ1-4; TRBD1 might be the D (5 bases). V dropped 1 base and J dropped 6 bases, with 18 bases sitting between them. The CDR3 is 16 residues long. Germline V gene data show CDR1 as DFQATT and CDR2 as SNEGSKA (reference sequence). The CDR3 DNA follows: TGCAGTGCTAGAGTAGGGACCAGACTTGATTATGAAAAACTGTTTTTT. This gives the protein CSARVGTRLDYEKLFF.

The rearrangement uses TRBV4-1 and TRBJ2-7, with 7 bases that match TRBD2. Germline assignment: CDR1 MGHRA and CDR2 YSYEKL. V gave up 1 base and J gave up 4 bases; unmatched junction bases: 7. The CDR3 consists of 15 residues. In nucleotides, the CDR3 is TGCGCCAGCAGCCAAGGGTGGGGGGGTTCTTACGAGCAGTACTTC. Translation: CASSQGWGGSYEQYF.

This clonotype was seen at least ten times. The chain employs TRBV12-3 or TRBV12-4 and TRBJ2-7; D is unclear. The V end was cut by 5 bases, the J end by 2 bases, with 7 bases between. The CDR3 length is 12 residues. CDR3 sequence reads: CASSHNTYEQYF. The CDR3 DNA reads as TGTGCCAGCAGTCACAACACCTACGAGCAGTACTTC.

This clonotype turned up a few times. With a much larger clone just one base away, this may be a read error. The chain combines TRBV20-1 with TRBJ2-5; perhaps TRBD2 as D (5 bases). The CDR3 loop spans 13 amino acids. CDR1 is DFQATT and CDR2 is SNEGSKA in the germline V gene (reference sequence). The CDR3 bases are TGCAGTGCTGGAGAGGATAGCGTGGAGACCCAGTACTTC. Translation: CSAGEDSVETQYF.

The chain employs TRBV9 and TRBJ2-1; 8 bases line up with TRBD2. From germline, CDR1 is SGDLS and CDR2 YYNGEE. Losses at the gene ends were 0 bases for V and 6 bases for J; bases not matched to a gene: 11. The CDR3 covers 17 residues. The CDR3 DNA follows: TGTGCCAGCAGCGTAGAGGGGACCGGGACTAGAACCAATGAGCAGTTCTTC. It translates to CASSVEGTGTRTNEQFF.

The genes are TRBV20-1 and TRBJ1-5, with D perhaps TRBD1 (6 bases). Germline assignment: CDR1 DFQATT and CDR2 SNEGSKA (reference sequence). The length of the CDR3 is 15 residues. The V and J ends lost 3 bases and 0 bases respectively, with 12 bases between them. CDR3 in amino acids: CSASGGRASNQPQHF. The CDR3 coding sequence is TGCAGTGCTAGCGGGGGGCGGGCTAGCAATCAGCCCCAGCATTTT.

This clonotype was picked up a small number of times. The chain recombines TRBV7-6 with TRBJ2-7; TRBD2 matches 13 bases. The length of the CDR3 is 15 residues. Unmatched junction bases numbered 5, after V lost 4 bases and J lost 5 bases. CDR1 and CDR2 from the germline V gene are SGHVS and FNYEAQ. CDR3 loop: CASSSGLAGANEQYF. CDR3 in DNA: TGTGCCAGCAGCTCCGGACTAGCGGGAGCCAACGAGCAGTACTTC.

The sample holds a few counts of this clonotype. The rearrangement uses TRBV29-1 and TRBJ1-2, with 9 nucleotides matching TRBD1. J gave up 0 bases and V 4 bases, and 6 bases lay outside the gene matches. Looked up from germline, CDR1 is SQVTM and CDR2 is ANQGSEA. The CDR3 totals 15 residues. This CDR3 reads CSVGRQGETNYGYTF. CDR3 nucleotide sequence: TGCAGCGTTGGCCGACAGGGGGAAACTAACTATGGCTACACCTTC.

This chain joins TRBV5-1 and TRBJ2-7, with 9 bases aligning to TRBD1. The germline CDR1 and CDR2 sequences are SGHRS and YFSETQ. The CDR3 is 15 amino acids. V shed 2 bases, J shed 8 bases, and the junction held 11 bases outside the gene matches. The CDR3 nucleotides read TGCGCCAGCAGCTTAACGGGACAGGGAGGTGGGAAGCAGTACTTC. Translated: CASSLTGQGGGKQYF.

This clonotype was seen more than once but under ten times. The rearrangement links TRBV10-3 to TRBJ1-1; perhaps TRBD1 as D (5 bases). The CDR3 spans 15 residues. In germline, CDR1 is ENHRY, CDR2 SYGVKD. V lost 5 bases to trimming and J lost 0 bases, with 13 bases between them. The CDR3 loop reads CAISRGTEMNTEAFF. CDR3 coding DNA: TGTGCCATCAGTAGGGGCACCGAGATGAACACTGAAGCTTTCTTT.

The V call is TRBV7-9, the J call TRBJ2-2, with 13 bases lining up with TRBD2. The CDR3 spans 18 residues. The V gene end was trimmed by 5 bases and the J gene end by 1 base; junction bases not matched to a gene: 7. Germline V gives CDR1 SEHNR, CDR2 FQNEAQ (reference sequence). The CDR3 region is CASSLPGLAGLNTGELFF. The CDR3 DNA reads as TGTGCCAGCAGCCTCCCGGGACTAGCGGGATTGAACACCGGGGAGCTGTTTTTT.

About this clonotype: A much bigger clone sits one base away, suggesting this may be a read error. This chain links TRBV11-2 with TRBJ2-1, with no clear D. The ends were cut back, 1 base at V and 15 bases at J, with 16 bases in the middle. Germline V lookup: CDR1 SGHAT, CDR2 FQNNGV. This CDR3 has 13 amino acids. As DNA, the CDR3 is TGTGCCAGCAGCTTAGCCCTACGGAGCCAGTCGTTCTTC. This gives the protein CASSLALRSQSFF.

This clonotype came up a few times. Possible read error: a much larger clone is one base away. This chain connects TRBV19 to TRBJ2-1, with a possible D match to TRBD2 (7 bases). The CDR3 runs 15 residues. Germline CDR1 LNHDA, CDR2 SQIVND (reference sequence). The CDR3 DNA sequence: TGTGCCAGCAGTATGGGGGGGCCCTCCTACAATGAGCAGTTCTTC. Its translation is CASSMGGPSYNEQFF.